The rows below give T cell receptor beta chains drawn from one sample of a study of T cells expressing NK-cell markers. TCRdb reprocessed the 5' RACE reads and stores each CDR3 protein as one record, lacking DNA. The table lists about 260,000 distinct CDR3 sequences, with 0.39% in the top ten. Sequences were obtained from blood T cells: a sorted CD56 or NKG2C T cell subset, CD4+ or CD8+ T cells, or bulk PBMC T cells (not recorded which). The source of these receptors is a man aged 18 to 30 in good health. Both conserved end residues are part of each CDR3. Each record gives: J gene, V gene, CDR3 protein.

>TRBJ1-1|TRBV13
CASSFPRRNTEAFF
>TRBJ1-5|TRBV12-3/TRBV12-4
CASSTRAGNQPQHF
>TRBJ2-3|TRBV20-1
CSARDSSRVGQGEDTQYF
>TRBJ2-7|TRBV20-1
CSAIPREGLHEQYF
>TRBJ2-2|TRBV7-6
CASSFDRGPSGELFF
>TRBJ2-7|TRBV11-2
CASSLASGGIYEQYF
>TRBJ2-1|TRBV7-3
CASSSGLAGPYNEQFF
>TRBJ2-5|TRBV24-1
CATRDSNQETQYF
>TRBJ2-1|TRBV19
CASSSPAGVSLNEQFF
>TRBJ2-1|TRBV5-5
CASSLAGITLNNEQFF
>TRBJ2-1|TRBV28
CASTRQQGIYNEQFF
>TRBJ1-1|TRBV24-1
CATSPGWAEAFF
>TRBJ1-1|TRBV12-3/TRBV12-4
CASSLHREGTEAFF
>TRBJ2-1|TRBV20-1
CSGGRLAGSNEQFF
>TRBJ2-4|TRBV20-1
CSANGQQAKNIQYF
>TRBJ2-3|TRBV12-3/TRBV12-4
CASSLRTAETSTDTQYF
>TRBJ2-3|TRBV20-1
CSAHSGTREYF
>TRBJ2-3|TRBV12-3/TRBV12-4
CASNQRSTDTQYF